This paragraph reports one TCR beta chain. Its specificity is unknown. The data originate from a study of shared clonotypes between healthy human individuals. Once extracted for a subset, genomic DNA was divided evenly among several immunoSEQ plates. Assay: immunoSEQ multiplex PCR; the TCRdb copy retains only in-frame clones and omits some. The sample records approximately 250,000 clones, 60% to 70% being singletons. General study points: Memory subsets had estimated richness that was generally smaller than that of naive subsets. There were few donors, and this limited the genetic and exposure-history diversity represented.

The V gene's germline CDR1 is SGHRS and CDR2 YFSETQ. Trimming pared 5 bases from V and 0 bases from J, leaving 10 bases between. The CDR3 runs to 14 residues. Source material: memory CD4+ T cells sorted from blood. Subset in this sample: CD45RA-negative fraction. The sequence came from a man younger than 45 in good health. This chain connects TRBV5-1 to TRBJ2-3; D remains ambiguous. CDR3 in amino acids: CASSSGPSTDTQYF. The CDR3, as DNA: TGCGCCAGCAGTTCCGGGCCTAGCACAGATACGCAGTATTTT.